The 19 T cell receptor beta chains in this list originate from one sample, sequenced in a study of cytomegalovirus exposure and HLA in healthy donors. Here immunoSEQ multiplex PCR was the method, and the copy in TCRdb shows in-frame clones only, minus some. The repertoire holds over 200,000 clones, with around 90% as singletons. The sample comprised PBMCs. The receptor source for this set is a woman aged 18-35 years in good health and CMV-seronegative.

The gene calls are TRBV5-6 and TRBJ2-2, with 10 bases lining up with TRBD2. The germline CDR1 and CDR2 sequences are SGHDT and YYEEEE. The V segment lost 2 bases and the J segment 9 bases; nucleotides outside the gene matches: 4. This CDR3 has 14 amino acids. The CDR3 reads CASSLSGGAWELFF. CDR3 nucleotide sequence: TGTGCCAGCAGCTTAAGCGGGGGGGCCTGGGAGCTGTTTTTT.

This chain links TRBV4-1 with TRBJ2-7; 7 positions agree with TRBD2. V was clipped by 1 base and J by 0 bases; unmatched bases: 9. The CDR3 covers 17 residues. Germline assignment: CDR1 MGHRA and CDR2 YSYEKL. CDR3 nucleotides: TGCGCCAGCAGCCAAGTTTTCCGCGGGGGAGGCTCCTACGAGCAGTACTTC. Translation: CASSQVFRGGGSYEQYF.

The chain combines TRBV27 with TRBJ1-1; weak D call: TRBD1 (6 bases). Looked up from germline, CDR1 is MNHEY and CDR2 is SMNVEV (reference sequence). CDR3 length: 12 amino acids. Trimming took 2 bases from V and 5 from J, leaving 6 bases between them. The chain's CDR3 is CASSLQGTEAFF. For the CDR3, the DNA is TGTGCCAGCAGTTTACAGGGGACTGAAGCTTTCTTT.

The chain carries TRBV6-1 and TRBJ1-5; D uncertain. The V end lost 4 bases, the J end lost 0 bases, and 7 bases lay between the germline ends. The germline V gene has CDR1 MNHNS and CDR2 SASEGT. The CDR3 contains 14 residues. This CDR3 reads CASSGHLSNQPQHF. The CDR3 DNA reads TGTGCCAGCAGTGGACACCTTAGCAATCAGCCCCAGCATTTT.

This clone appeared a single time. The CDR3 nucleotides read TGTGCCAGCAGTGACCCCCTAGCGGGGGGGTATGATACGCAGTATTTT. Amino acids: CASSDPLAGGYDTQYF. The V call is TRBV6-1, the J call TRBJ2-3; 12 bases are a match to TRBD2. Germline V gives CDR1 MNHNS, CDR2 SASEGT. Losses at the gene ends were 3 bases for V and 6 bases for J; bases not matched to a gene: 7. The CDR3 spans 16 residues.

J is TRBJ1-1 and V is TRBV19; D call uncertain. From germline, CDR1 is LNHDA and CDR2 SQIVND (reference sequence). The V end was cut by 2 bases, the J end by 6 bases, with 13 bases between. The CDR3 is made up of 14 amino acids. CDR3 sequence: CASSIYEDRPEAFF. DNA of the CDR3: TGTGCCAGTAGTATATATGAGGATAGGCCTGAAGCTTTCTTT.

This chain connects TRBV9 to TRBJ1-6; D is unclear. Trimming shortened V by 0 bases and J by 7 bases, and 11 bases separated the two germline ends. Germline CDR1 is SGDLS and CDR2 is YYNGEE. The CDR3 length is 15 residues. The CDR3 sequence is CASSVGGGSNSPLHF. The CDR3 DNA follows: TGTGCCAGCAGCGTAGGAGGCGGTTCCAATTCACCCCTCCACTTT.

The rearrangement links TRBV5-4 to TRBJ2-5, with 10 bases fitting TRBD2. The J segment lost 5 bases and the V segment lost 0 bases, leaving 16 bases of the junction unmatched. The CDR3 runs to 19 residues. Germline values: CDR1 SGHNT, CDR2 YYREEE (reference sequence). CDR3 loop: CASSLERLAGPNSGETQYF. In DNA form, the CDR3 reads TGTGCCAGCAGCTTGGAGCGACTAGCGGGTCCTAATAGCGGGGAGACCCAGTACTTC.

This chain links TRBV5-1 with TRBJ2-4; tentative D call: TRBD2 (6 bases). The ends were cut back, 3 bases at V and 6 bases at J, with 13 bases in the middle. The CDR3 is made up of 14 amino acids. Germline values: CDR1 SGHRS, CDR2 YFSETQ. Written as DNA, the CDR3 is TGCGCCAGCAGCTCGAGGGACTTTACAAACATTCAGTACTTC. Its translation: CASSSRDFTNIQYF.

This CDR3 reads CASRALWDRTLKLFF. Here the CDR3 DNA reads TGTGCCAGCAGGGCCCTTTGGGACAGAACACTGAAGCTTTTCTTT. V is TRBV27 and J is TRBJ1-1, with 7 bases identical to TRBD1. V gave up 6 bases and J gave up 13 bases; unmatched junction bases: 20. Germline V gene lookup returns CDR1 MNHEY and CDR2 SMNVEV (reference sequence). The CDR3 loop spans 15 amino acids.

This clone was recorded only once. The rearrangement uses TRBV29-1 and TRBJ1-2, with D perhaps matching TRBD1 (5 bases). The V and J ends lost 7 bases and 1 base respectively, with 25 bases between them. CDR3 size: 17 residues. In germline, CDR1 is SQVTM, CDR2 ANQGSEA. The CDR3 region is CSARGAGRQTGNYGYTF. The CDR3 DNA is TGCAGCGCCCGTGGGGCAGGGAGGCAGACGGGTAACTATGGCTACACCTTC.

The gene calls are TRBV4-3 and TRBJ2-1; weak D call: TRBD2 (6 bases). V was trimmed by 0 bases and J by 8 bases, leaving 17 bases between them. Germline CDR1 is LGHNA and CDR2 is YSLEER. The CDR3 is made up of 16 amino acids. The CDR3 coding sequence is TGCGCCAGCAGCCAAGATGGATCGGGTGGGGAGGATGAGCAGTTCTTC. It yields the protein CASSQDGSGGEDEQFF.

The V call is TRBV4-1, the J call TRBJ1-2; tentative D call: TRBD1 (5 bases). V lost 4 bases, J lost 4 bases, and 19 bases lay in between. The CDR3 is made up of 16 amino acids. Germline-derived CDR1 and CDR2 are MGHRA and YSYEKL. CDR3 sequence: CASSLREGPSFYGYTF. The CDR3 DNA sequence: TGCGCCAGCAGCCTCCGGGAGGGACCATCCTTCTATGGCTACACCTTC.

The V call is TRBV11-1, the J call TRBJ2-1; the match to TRBD2 covers 15 bases. Looked up from germline, CDR1 is SGHAT and CDR2 is FQDESV (reference sequence). The junction had 5 bases not matched to a gene; V was cut back by 5 bases and J by 6 bases. The CDR3 runs to 16 residues. The CDR3 DNA is TGTGCCAGCAGCACAGGACTAGCGGGGGGGCTCAATGAGCAGTTCTTC. Amino acid sequence: CASSTGLAGGLNEQFF.

This clone is a singleton in its sample. The chain uses TRBV5-1 and TRBJ1-4, with 7 bases identical to TRBD1. V trimming: 4 bases; J trimming: 0 bases; junction bases outside the gene matches: 6. Germline-derived CDR1 and CDR2 are SGHRS and YFSETQ. CDR3 length equals 16 residues. The CDR3: CASSLRTGATNEKLFF. CDR3 nucleotide sequence: TGCGCCAGCAGCCTAAGGACAGGAGCAACTAATGAAAAACTGTTTTTT.

This chain links TRBV5-1 with TRBJ1-1, with D tentatively TRBD1 (6 bases). V was cut by 4 bases and J by 6 bases, with 13 bases left in between. CDR3 length: 13 amino acids. CDR1 and CDR2 (germline): SGHRS, YFSETQ. The CDR3 sequence: CASSRDNNAEAFF. The CDR3 DNA reads TGCGCCAGCAGCCGGGACAATAACGCTGAAGCTTTCTTT.

V and J are TRBV4-3 and TRBJ1-5, with a possible D match to TRBD1 (6 bases). Deletions cut 0 bases from V and 5 bases from J, with 11 bases between. Germline CDR1 is LGHNA and CDR2 is YSLEER. This CDR3 comprises 15 residues. CDR3 sequence reads: CASSQDSTGYQPQHF. In DNA, the CDR3 is TGCGCCAGCAGCCAAGATAGTACAGGGTATCAGCCCCAGCATTTT.

The chain is built from TRBV11-2 and TRBJ2-1; 8 bases match TRBD1. The CDR3 has 15 residues. Germline V gives CDR1 SGHAT, CDR2 FQNNGV. V lost 3 bases and J lost 1; bases outside the gene matches: 2. The chain's CDR3 is CASSFHRGSYNEQFF. The CDR3 DNA reads as TGTGCCAGCAGCTTCCACAGGGGGTCCTACAATGAGCAGTTCTTC.

The rearrangement joins TRBV28 to TRBJ1-5, with D uncertain. The germline V and J ends were trimmed by 3 bases and 0 bases, with 9 bases remaining between them. The germline V gene has CDR1 MDHEN and CDR2 SYDVKM. The CDR3 length is 15 residues. CDR3 bases: TGTGCCAGCAGTTTCCGTCAGAATAGCAATCAGCCCCAGCATTTT. Protein product: CASSFRQNSNQPQHF.